These 22 T cell receptor beta chains came from one sample sequenced in a study of shared clonotypes between healthy human individuals. Only in-frame clones appear in the TCRdb table, and some are missing; sequencing was by immunoSEQ multiplex PCR. Of nearly 2 million clones detected, approximately 94% appear once; the ten largest clones hold approximately 1.2%. Cells designated naive CD8 were CD45RO-negative and were positively selected for CCR7, with terminally differentiated effector memory CD45RA+ cells excluded. Sequencing used naive CD8+ T cells sorted from blood. These TCRs come from a young man in good health.

CDR3 sequence: CASSQNRDLGGELFF. CDR3 nucleotide sequence: TGCGCCAGCAGCCAAAACCGGGACTTGGGCGGGGAGCTGTTTTTT. This chain links TRBV4-1 with TRBJ2-2, with D perhaps TRBD2 (6 bases). Deletions cut 2 bases from V and 7 bases from J, with 14 bases between. CDR1 and CDR2 (germline): MGHRA, YSYEKL. This CDR3 is built from 15 residues.

V gene TRBV25-1 combines with J gene TRBJ2-7; 10 bases map to TRBD2. The germline CDR1 and CDR2 sequences are MGHDK and SYGVNS. The CDR3 is 15 amino acids. V was pared by 1 base and J by 3 bases, with 3 bases of the junction left unmatched. CDR3 sequence (DNA): TGTGCCAGCAGTGAATGGGCTAGCGGGAGCTACGAGCAGTACTTC. Its translation: CASSEWASGSYEQYF.

This clone was observed a single time. Other DNA variants within this sample encode the same CDR3. The genes are TRBV19 and TRBJ2-2, with D perhaps given as TRBD1 or TRBD2 (5 bases each). CDR1 is LNHDA, CDR2 SQIVND, per germline (reference sequence). V lost 3 bases, J lost 4 bases, and 6 bases lay in between. CDR3 length: 13 residues. The CDR3: CASSIGGTGELFF. The CDR3 DNA reads TGTGCCAGTAGTATTGGGGGCACCGGGGAGCTGTTTTTT.

This rearrangement joins TRBV30 to TRBJ2-7; D perhaps matches TRBD2 (6 bases). In germline, CDR1 is GTSNPN, CDR2 SVGIG (reference sequence). Trimming took off 0 bases at V and 2 bases at J, with 11 bases between the two ends. The CDR3 is 14 residues long. This chain's CDR3 is CAWSVPGAPYEQYF. The CDR3 nucleotides are TGTGCCTGGAGTGTACCGGGAGCTCCCTACGAGCAGTACTTC.

The genes are TRBV5-8 and TRBJ1-5; D remains ambiguous. The V and J ends lost 2 bases and 0 bases respectively, with 9 bases between them. CDR1 is SGHTS and CDR2 is YDEGEE in the germline V gene. The CDR3 runs 15 residues. CDR3 loop: CASSFNGNSNQPQHF. CDR3 nucleotide sequence: TGTGCCAGCAGCTTCAACGGGAATAGCAATCAGCCCCAGCATTTT.

The chain uses TRBV14 and TRBJ2-3; the D gene is possibly TRBD2 (5 bases). The CDR3 sequence is 15 residues long. Trimming removed 0 bases from V and 0 bases from J, with 7 bases in between. CDR1 and CDR2 from the germline V gene are SGHDN and FVKESK. In DNA form, the CDR3 reads TGTGCCAGCAGCCAAGAGCGGGCTAGCACAGATACGCAGTATTTT. Its translation is CASSQERASTDTQYF.

The gene calls are TRBV18 and TRBJ2-7; D uncertain. This CDR3 is 13 amino acids long. The germline V and J ends were trimmed by 4 bases and 3 bases, with 10 bases remaining between them. Germline V gene lookup returns CDR1 KGHSH and CDR2 LQKENI. This CDR3 reads CASSHPEDYEQYF. The CDR3 DNA sequence: TGTGCCAGCTCACACCCAGAGGACTACGAGCAGTACTTC.

In this sample, this clone turned up once. Other DNA sequences in the same sample also yield this CDR3. CDR3 amino acids: CASSVGGSEYEQYF. CDR3 in DNA: TGTGCCAGCAGCGTAGGTGGGAGCGAATACGAGCAGTACTTC. The V call is TRBV9, the J call TRBJ2-7; TRBD2 is a possible D gene (5 bases). The CDR3 loop spans 14 amino acids. Germline CDR1 and CDR2: SGDLS and YYNGEE. V was cut by 0 bases and J by 4 bases, with 11 bases left in between.

The chain couples TRBV5-3 to TRBJ2-7, with 9 positions matching TRBD1. TRBV5-3 is an open reading frame, and its role is uncertain. V dropped 4 bases and J dropped 4; count of bases not matched to a gene: 9. CDR3 length: 15 amino acids. The CDR3 DNA is TGTGCCAGAAGCCCCAGCTGGGGACAGGGTTACGAGCAGTACTTC. Translated, it gives CARSPSWGQGYEQYF.

The chain recombines TRBV5-1 with TRBJ2-6; 10 bases map to TRBD1. After removal of 0 bases from V and 4 bases from J, the junction contained 22 bases not matched to a gene. The CDR3 extends over 23 amino acids. CDR1 and CDR2 (germline): SGHRS, YFSETQ. The CDR3 DNA reads TGCGCCAGCAGCTTGGGGCTCGTTGCGGGACCGGGACAGGGGTGGTCCGGGGCCAACGTCCTGACTTTC. This gives the protein CASSLGLVAGPGQGWSGANVLTF.

This chain links TRBV7-6 with TRBJ1-2, with 7 bases lining up with TRBD1. Trimming removed 1 base from V and 5 bases from J; junction bases left unmatched: 10. Germline V gene sequence: CDR1 SGHVS, CDR2 FNYEAQ. This CDR3 is built from 16 residues. The CDR3 DNA follows: TGTGCCAGCAGCTTAGACGTGACAGGGACCTTTTATGGCTACACCTTC. This codes for CASSLDVTGTFYGYTF.

The rearrangement links TRBV11-3 to TRBJ2-7; 9 bases agree with TRBD2. J was trimmed by 0 bases and V by 1 base; bases with no gene match: 4. The germline CDR1 and CDR2 sequences are SGHNT and YENEEA. CDR3 length: 16 residues. The CDR3 bases are TGTGCCAGCAGCTTAGGGCGGGGGGGCCCCTCCTACGAGCAGTACTTC. Translation: CASSLGRGGPSYEQYF.

CDR3 protein: CASSAGGFGQPQHF. The CDR3, as DNA: TGTGCCAGCAGCGCAGGGGGGTTTGGTCAGCCCCAGCATTTT. The V gene is TRBV9, the J gene TRBJ1-5; 7 bases line up with TRBD1. The V gene end was trimmed by 3 bases and the J gene end by 6 bases; junction bases not matched to a gene: 6. From germline, CDR1 is SGDLS and CDR2 YYNGEE. The length of the CDR3 is 14 residues.

The chain couples TRBV6-1 to TRBJ1-2, with a possible D match to TRBD1 (6 bases). The germline V gene encodes CDR1 MNHNS and CDR2 SASEGT. With 4 bases removed from V and 4 bases from J, the gap between germline ends came to 22 bases. The CDR3 length is 17 residues. The CDR3 nucleotides read TGTGCCAGCAGTGCTGGGACAACTGAATTGGGGGGCTATGGCTACACCTTC. Amino acids: CASSAGTTELGGYGYTF.

The chain couples TRBV7-3 to TRBJ1-1; 12 bases match TRBD1. The CDR3 has 15 residues. Germline V gives CDR1 SGHTA, CDR2 FQGTGA. V lost 1 base and J lost 7; bases outside the gene matches: 4. The DNA for the CDR3 is TGTGCCAGCAGCTTAAAGGGGACAGGGGGCGATGAAGCTTTCTTT. Its translation is CASSLKGTGGDEAFF. The full variable domain, in which reference TRBV7-3 and TRBJ1-1 provide the parts outside the CDR3, is GAGVSQTPSNKVTEKGKYVELRCDPISGHTALYWYRQSLGQGPEFLIYFQGTGAADDSGLPNDRFFAVRPEGSVSTLKIQRTERGDSAVYLCASSLKGTGGDEAFFGQGTRLTVV.

The chain combines TRBV9 with TRBJ2-5; 7 bases line up with TRBD1. V dropped 0 bases and J dropped 5; count of bases not matched to a gene: 7. This CDR3 is 15 amino acids long. The germline gives CDR1 SGDLS, CDR2 YYNGEE. CDR3 sequence reads: CASSVGQGVVETQYF. The CDR3 nucleotides read TGTGCCAGCAGCGTAGGACAGGGTGTCGTGGAGACCCAGTACTTC.

The V and J genes are TRBV11-2 and TRBJ2-5; 7 bases fit TRBD2. The CDR3 is made up of 19 amino acids. Germline CDR1 and CDR2: SGHAT and FQNNGV. V lost 0 bases and J lost 5; bases outside the gene matches: 18. This CDR3 is CASSLDRVEAGLVWETQYF. For the CDR3, the DNA is TGTGCCAGCAGCTTAGATCGGGTCGAAGCGGGGCTGGTATGGGAGACCCAGTACTTC.

The V and J genes are TRBV5-1 and TRBJ1-1; 9 positions match TRBD1. J gave up 7 bases and V 5 bases, and 18 bases lay outside the gene matches. The germline V gene encodes CDR1 SGHRS and CDR2 YFSETQ. This CDR3 spans 17 amino acids. Here the CDR3 DNA reads TGCGCCAGCAGGTCGACCGGGACAGGGACGTTTCAAAATGAAGCTTTCTTT. It yields the protein CASRSTGTGTFQNEAFF.

V usage is TRBV4-3 and J usage is TRBJ2-2; D remains ambiguous. This CDR3 spans 15 amino acids. Germline V gene data show CDR1 as LGHNA and CDR2 as YSLEER. Deletions cut 1 base from V and 1 base from J, with 7 bases between. The CDR3 sequence is CASSQGQRNTGELFF. The CDR3 region has the DNA TGCGCCAGCAGCCAAGGCCAGCGGAACACCGGGGAGCTGTTTTTT.

This sequence joins TRBV5-6 and TRBJ2-7; maybe TRBD1 (6 bases). V shed 0 bases and J shed 7 bases, with 20 bases lying between them. This CDR3 spans 16 amino acids. Germline CDR1 and CDR2: SGHDT and YYEEEE. CDR3 region: CASSLERGTNPREQYF. The CDR3 DNA sequence: TGTGCCAGCAGCTTGGAAAGGGGGACGAACCCCCGGGAGCAGTACTTC.

CDR3 protein: CAWRDSWTSGKWETQYF. CDR3 bases: TGTGCCTGGAGGGACTCGTGGACTAGCGGGAAATGGGAGACCCAGTACTTC. The gene calls are TRBV30 and TRBJ2-5; 12 bases align to TRBD2. This CDR3 spans 17 amino acids. V lost 3 bases, J lost 5 bases, and 13 bases stayed unmatched. Germline assignment: CDR1 GTSNPN and CDR2 SVGIG (reference sequence).

The gene calls are TRBV6-5 and TRBJ2-5; TRBD1 matches at 7 bases. Losses at the gene ends were 4 bases for V and 3 bases for J; bases not matched to a gene: 5. Looked up from germline, CDR1 is MNHEY and CDR2 is SVGAGI. The CDR3 consists of 14 residues. CDR3: CASSSLGQKETQYF. CDR3 bases: TGTGCCAGCAGTTCCTTGGGACAGAAAGAGACCCAGTACTTC.